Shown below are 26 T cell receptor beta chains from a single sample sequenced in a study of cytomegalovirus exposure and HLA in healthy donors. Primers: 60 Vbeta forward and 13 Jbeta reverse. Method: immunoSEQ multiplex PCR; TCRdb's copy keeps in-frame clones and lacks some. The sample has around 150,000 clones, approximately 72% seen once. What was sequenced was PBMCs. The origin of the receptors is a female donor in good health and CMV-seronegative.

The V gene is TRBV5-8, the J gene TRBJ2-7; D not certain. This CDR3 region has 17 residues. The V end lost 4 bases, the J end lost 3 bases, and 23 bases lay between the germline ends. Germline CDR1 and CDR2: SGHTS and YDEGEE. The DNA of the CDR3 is TGTGCCAGCAGCCCTGGTGTTTTGGCCTCTTCCCTCTACGAGCAGTACTTC. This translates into CASSPGVLASSLYEQYF.

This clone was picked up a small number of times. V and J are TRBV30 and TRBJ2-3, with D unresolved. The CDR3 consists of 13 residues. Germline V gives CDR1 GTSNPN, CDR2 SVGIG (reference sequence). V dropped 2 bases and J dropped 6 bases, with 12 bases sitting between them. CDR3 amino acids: CAWSMARQDTQYF. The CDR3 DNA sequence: TGTGCCTGGAGTATGGCCCGTCAGGATACGCAGTATTTT.

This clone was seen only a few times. The CDR3 DNA reads TGTGCCTGGGAACAAGGGGAATCTAACTATGGCTACACCTTC. Translated, it gives CAWEQGESNYGYTF. The chain joins TRBV30 to TRBJ1-2, with a tentative D call TRBD1 (5 bases). Germline CDR1 GTSNPN, CDR2 SVGIG (reference sequence). The V gene lost 5 bases and the J gene lost 0 bases, with 13 bases spanning the gap. The CDR3 runs 14 residues. Filled out from reference TRBV30 and TRBJ1-2, the complete variable domain reads SQTIHQWPATLVQPVGSPLSLECTVEGTSNPNLYWYRQAAGRGLQLLFYSVGIGQISSEVPQNLSASRPQDRQFILSSKKLLLSDSGFYLCAWEQGESNYGYTFGSGTRLTVV.

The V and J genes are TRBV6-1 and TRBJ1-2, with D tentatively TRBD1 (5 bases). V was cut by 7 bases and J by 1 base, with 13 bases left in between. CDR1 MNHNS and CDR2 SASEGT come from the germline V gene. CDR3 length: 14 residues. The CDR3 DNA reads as TGTGCCAGCATCTCGCAGGGCGTTAACTATGGCTACACCTTC. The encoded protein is CASISQGVNYGYTF.

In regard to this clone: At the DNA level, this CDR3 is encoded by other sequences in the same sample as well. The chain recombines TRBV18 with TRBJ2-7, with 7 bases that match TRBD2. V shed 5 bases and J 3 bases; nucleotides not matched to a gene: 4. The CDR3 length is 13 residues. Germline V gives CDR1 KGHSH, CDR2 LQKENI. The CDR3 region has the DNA TGTGCCAGCTCAGCATCGGGGGGCTACGAGCAGTACTTC. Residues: CASSASGGYEQYF.

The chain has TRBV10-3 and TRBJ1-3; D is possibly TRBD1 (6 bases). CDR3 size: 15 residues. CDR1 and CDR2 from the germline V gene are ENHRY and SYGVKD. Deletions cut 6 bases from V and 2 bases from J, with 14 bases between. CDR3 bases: TGTGCCATCAGCCTCCAGGGGCTCACTGGAAACACCATATATTTT. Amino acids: CAISLQGLTGNTIYF.

The CDR3 DNA follows: TGCGCCAGCAGTGAGTTGCGGCTGGAGCAGTTCTTC. Its protein product is CASSELRLEQFF. The chain joins TRBV10-2 to TRBJ2-1, with no clear D. The CDR3 spans 12 residues. Germline CDR1 and CDR2: WSHSY and SAAADI. V shed 1 base and J shed 10 bases, with 8 bases lying between them.

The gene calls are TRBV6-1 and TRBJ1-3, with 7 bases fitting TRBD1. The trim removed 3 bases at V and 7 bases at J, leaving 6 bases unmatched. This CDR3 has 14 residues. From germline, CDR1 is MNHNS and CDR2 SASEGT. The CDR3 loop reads CASSERRGRNTIYF. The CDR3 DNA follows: TGTGCCAGCAGTGAGCGCAGGGGGAGGAACACCATATATTTT.

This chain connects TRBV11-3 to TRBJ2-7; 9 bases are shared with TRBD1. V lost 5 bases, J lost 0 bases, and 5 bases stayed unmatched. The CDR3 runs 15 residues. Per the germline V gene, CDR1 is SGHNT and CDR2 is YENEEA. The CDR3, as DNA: TGTGCCAGCAGCCCGGGACAGGGAGACTCCTACGAGCAGTACTTC. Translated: CASSPGQGDSYEQYF.

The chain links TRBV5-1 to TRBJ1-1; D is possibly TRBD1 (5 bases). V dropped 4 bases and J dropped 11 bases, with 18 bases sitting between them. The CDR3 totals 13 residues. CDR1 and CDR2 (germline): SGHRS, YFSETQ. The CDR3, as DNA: TGCGCCAGCAGCGCGCAAGGGGCTCATCGGGCTTTCTTT. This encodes CASSAQGAHRAFF.

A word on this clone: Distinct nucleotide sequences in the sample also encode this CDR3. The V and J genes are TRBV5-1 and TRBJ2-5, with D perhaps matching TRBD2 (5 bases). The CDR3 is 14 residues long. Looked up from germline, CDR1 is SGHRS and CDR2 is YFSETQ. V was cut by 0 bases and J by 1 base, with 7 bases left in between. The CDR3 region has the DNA TGCGCCAGCAGCTTGGCGGGGTCCCAAGAGACCCAGTACTTC. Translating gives CASSLAGSQETQYF.

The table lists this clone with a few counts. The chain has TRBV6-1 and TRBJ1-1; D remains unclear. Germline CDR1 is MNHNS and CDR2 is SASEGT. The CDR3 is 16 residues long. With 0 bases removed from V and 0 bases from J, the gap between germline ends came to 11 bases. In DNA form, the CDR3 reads TGTGCCAGCAGTGAAGCGTCGGGGTTGGTGAACACTGAAGCTTTCTTT. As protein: CASSEASGLVNTEAFF.

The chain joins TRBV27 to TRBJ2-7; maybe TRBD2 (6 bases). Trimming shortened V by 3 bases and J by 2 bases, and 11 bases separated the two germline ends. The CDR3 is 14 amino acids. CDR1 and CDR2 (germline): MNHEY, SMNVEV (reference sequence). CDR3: CASSFRGTTYEQYF. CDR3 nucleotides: TGTGCCAGCAGTTTCCGGGGGACCACCTACGAGCAGTACTTC.

The CDR3 nucleotides read TGTGCCAGCAGCCCGTACAGGGGCAATCAGCCCCAGCATTTT. This encodes CASSPYRGNQPQHF. The rearrangement uses TRBV7-2 and TRBJ1-5, with TRBD1 as a possible D gene (6 bases). V was pared by 5 bases and J by 2 bases, with 10 bases between. Germline V gene lookup returns CDR1 SGHTA and CDR2 FQGNSA. CDR3 length: 14 residues.

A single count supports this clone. CDR3 amino acids: CASKRDRDNSPLHF. CDR3 DNA: TGCGCCAGCAAAAGGGACAGGGACAACTCACCCCTCCACTTT. The chain uses TRBV5-1 and TRBJ1-6, with TRBD1 matching 9 bases. V gave up 6 bases and J gave up 10 bases; unmatched junction bases: 8. Germline CDR1 SGHRS, CDR2 YFSETQ. The CDR3 is made up of 14 amino acids.

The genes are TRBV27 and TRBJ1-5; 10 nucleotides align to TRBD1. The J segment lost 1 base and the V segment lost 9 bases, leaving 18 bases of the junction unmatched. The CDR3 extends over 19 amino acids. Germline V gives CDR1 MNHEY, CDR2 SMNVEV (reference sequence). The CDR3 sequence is CARLCTRDRGLNSNQPQHF. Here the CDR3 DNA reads TGTGCCAGACTTTGTACCCGGGACAGGGGCTTGAACAGCAATCAGCCCCAGCATTTT.

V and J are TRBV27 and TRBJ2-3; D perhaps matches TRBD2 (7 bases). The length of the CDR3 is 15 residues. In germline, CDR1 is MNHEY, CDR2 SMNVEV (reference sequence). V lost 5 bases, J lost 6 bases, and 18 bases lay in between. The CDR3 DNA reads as TGTGCCAGCAGTAAGGGGGGGAGGGCCCCGGATACGCAGTATTTT. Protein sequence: CASSKGGRAPDTQYF.

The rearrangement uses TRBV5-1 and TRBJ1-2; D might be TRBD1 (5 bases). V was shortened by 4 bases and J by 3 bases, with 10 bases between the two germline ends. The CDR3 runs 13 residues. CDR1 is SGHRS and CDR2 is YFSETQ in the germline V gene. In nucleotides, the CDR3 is TGCGCCAGCAGCCCCGACAGCTACTATGGCTACACCTTC. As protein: CASSPDSYYGYTF.

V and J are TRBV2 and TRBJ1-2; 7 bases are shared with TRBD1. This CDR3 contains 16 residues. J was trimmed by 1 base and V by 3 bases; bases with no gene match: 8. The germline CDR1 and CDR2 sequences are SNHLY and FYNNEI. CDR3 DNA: TGTGCCAGCAGTGATAGAGGACAGGAGCTTAACTATGGCTACACCTTC. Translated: CASSDRGQELNYGYTF.

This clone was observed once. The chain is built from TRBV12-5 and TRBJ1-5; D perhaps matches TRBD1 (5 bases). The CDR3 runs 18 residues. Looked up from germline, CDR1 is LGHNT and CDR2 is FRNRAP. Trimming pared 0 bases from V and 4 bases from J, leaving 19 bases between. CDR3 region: CASGLVRGGVLGNQPQHF. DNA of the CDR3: TGTGCTAGTGGTTTGGTACGCGGGGGGGTTCTTGGAAATCAGCCCCAGCATTTT.

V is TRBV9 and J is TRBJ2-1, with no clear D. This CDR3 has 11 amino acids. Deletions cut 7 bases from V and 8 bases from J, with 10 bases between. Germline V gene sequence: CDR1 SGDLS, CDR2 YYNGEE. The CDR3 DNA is TGTGCCAGCGGCCCCTTCCATGAGCAGTTCTTC. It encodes CASGPFHEQFF.

CDR3 amino acids: CASSRPGTGITGELFF. The CDR3 DNA reads TGTGCCAGCAGCAGACCCGGGACAGGGATCACCGGGGAGCTGTTTTTT. V usage is TRBV5-6 and J usage is TRBJ2-2, with 9 bases aligning to TRBD1. The V and J ends lost 4 bases and 4 bases, in that order; junction bases with no gene match: 8. Germline V CDR1 and CDR2: SGHDT, YYEEEE. The CDR3 sequence is 16 residues long. The whole variable domain, filled in from reference TRBV5-6 and TRBJ2-2, reads DAGVTQSPTHLIKTRGQQVTLRCSPKSGHDTVSWYQQALGQGPQFIFQYYEEEERQRGNFPDRFSGHQFPNYSSELNVNALLLGDSALYLCASSRPGTGITGELFFGEGSRLTVL.

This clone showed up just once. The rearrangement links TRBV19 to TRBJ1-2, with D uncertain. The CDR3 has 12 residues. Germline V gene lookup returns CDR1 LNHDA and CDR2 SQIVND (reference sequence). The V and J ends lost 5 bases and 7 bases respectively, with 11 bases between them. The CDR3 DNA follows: TGTGCCAGTAGTGGCTTGCAATCTGGCTACACCTTC. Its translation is CASSGLQSGYTF.

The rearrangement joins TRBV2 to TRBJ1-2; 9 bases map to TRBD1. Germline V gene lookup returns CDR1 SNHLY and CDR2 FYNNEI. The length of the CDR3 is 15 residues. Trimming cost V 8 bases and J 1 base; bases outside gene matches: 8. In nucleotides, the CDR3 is TGTGCCAGCGCGTACTCGACAGGGGGTAACTATGGCTACACCTTC. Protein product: CASAYSTGGNYGYTF.

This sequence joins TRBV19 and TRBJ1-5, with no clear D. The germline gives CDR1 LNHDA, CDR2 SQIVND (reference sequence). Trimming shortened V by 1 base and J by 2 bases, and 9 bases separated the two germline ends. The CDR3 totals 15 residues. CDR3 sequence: CASSIAGKGNQPQHF. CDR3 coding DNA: TGTGCCAGTAGTATAGCGGGAAAGGGCAATCAGCCCCAGCATTTT.

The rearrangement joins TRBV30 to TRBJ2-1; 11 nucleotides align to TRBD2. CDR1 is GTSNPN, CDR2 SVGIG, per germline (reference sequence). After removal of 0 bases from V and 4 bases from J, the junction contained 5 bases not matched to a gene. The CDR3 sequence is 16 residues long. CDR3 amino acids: CAWSVMTSGAYNEQFF. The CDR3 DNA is TGTGCCTGGAGTGTTATGACTAGCGGGGCGTACAATGAGCAGTTCTTC.